Each of the 27 T cell receptor beta chains below was sequenced from the same sample in a study of T cell responses to AZD1222 COVID-19 vaccine. Only in-frame clones appear in the TCRdb table, and some are missing; sequencing was by immunoSEQ multiplex PCR. The data hold approximately 130,000 clones, with around 85% observed a single time. The source was peripheral blood, collected 28 days after the second dose of the MenACWY control vaccine. Receptors originate from an adult who received the MenACWY meningococcal vaccine as a control.

The V and J genes are TRBV5-4 and TRBJ1-2; D is uncertain. CDR3 length: 13 amino acids. CDR1 is SGHNT, CDR2 YYREEE, per germline (reference sequence). Trimming stripped 3 bases from V and 5 bases from J, with 11 bases between. CDR3 sequence (DNA): TGTGCCAGCAGCTCCCGCGCTCTTTATGGCTACACCTTC. Protein sequence: CASSSRALYGYTF.

This clone was detected only a few times. The V call is TRBV5-6, the J call TRBJ1-3, with a weak D call TRBD1 (5 bases). V dropped 4 bases and J dropped 1 base, with 21 bases sitting between them. Germline V gene lookup returns CDR1 SGHDT and CDR2 YYEEEE. The CDR3 consists of 18 residues. CDR3 loop: CASSAPGLWGVSGNTIYF. The CDR3 nucleotides are TGTGCCAGCAGCGCTCCCGGCTTGTGGGGGGTATCTGGAAACACCATATATTTT.

The rearrangement joins TRBV19 to TRBJ2-5; D gene ambiguous. Trimming left V 7 bases short and J 2 bases short, with 17 bases between. Germline V gives CDR1 LNHDA, CDR2 SQIVND (reference sequence). This CDR3 is built from 15 residues. CDR3 in DNA: TGTGCCAGTACCCCCCGGATCCGGGCGCAAGAGACCCAGTACTTC. Residues: CASTPRIRAQETQYF. The entire variable domain, with the rest obtained from reference TRBV19 and TRBJ2-5, is as follows: DGGITQSPKYLFRKEGQNVTLSCEQNLNHDAMYWYRQDPGQGLRLIYYSQIVNDFQKGDIAEGYSVSREKKESFPLTVTSAQKNPTAFYLCASTPRIRAQETQYFGPGTRLLVL.

The chain couples TRBV28 to TRBJ2-3; 7 bases are shared with TRBD1. The CDR3 is made up of 14 amino acids. V dropped 6 bases and J dropped 0; count of bases not matched to a gene: 3. Germline lookup yields CDR1 MDHEN and CDR2 SYDVKM. CDR3 loop: CASSDRASTDTQYF. The DNA for the CDR3 is TGTGCCAGCAGCGACAGGGCGAGCACAGATACGCAGTATTTT.

CDR3: CASSLAGEKLFF. The CDR3 DNA follows: TGTGCCAGCAGCTTGGCCGGAGAAAAACTGTTTTTT. The gene calls are TRBV5-4 and TRBJ1-4, with D uncertain. The CDR3 sequence is 12 residues long. The germline V gene encodes CDR1 SGHNT and CDR2 YYREEE (reference sequence). The V end was cut by 0 bases, the J end by 8 bases, with 5 bases between. Complete variable domain (other parts from reference TRBV5-4 and TRBJ1-4): ETGVTQSPTHLIKTRGQQVTLRCSSQSGHNTVSWYQQALGQGPQFIFQYYREEENGRGNFPPRFSGLQFPNYSSELNVNALELDDSALYLCASSLAGEKLFFGSGTQLSVL.

The J gene is TRBJ1-1, the V gene TRBV20-1; 10 nucleotides match TRBD1. The CDR3 is 11 residues long. Germline-derived CDR1 and CDR2 are DFQATT and SNEGSKA (reference sequence). The CDR3 DNA reads TGCACCGGAGACAGGGGGCCTGAAGCTTTCTTT. Residues: CTGDRGPEAFF.

The gene calls are TRBV15 and TRBJ1-2; possible D gene TRBD1, 6 bases. This CDR3 has 16 amino acids. Germline-derived CDR1 and CDR2 are LNHNV and YYDKDF (reference sequence). V dropped 5 bases and J dropped 0 bases, with 16 bases sitting between them. DNA for the CDR3: TGTGCCACCAGCTCCTCGTCACAGGGAGCTAACTATGGCTACACCTTC. This sequence encodes CATSSSSQGANYGYTF.

The gene calls are TRBV12-3 or TRBV12-4 and TRBJ1-1; the D is unclear. This CDR3 is 12 amino acids long. Trimming took 3 bases from V and 4 from J, leaving 6 bases between them. Here the CDR3 reads CASSLLVTEAFF. In nucleotides, the CDR3 is TGTGCCAGCAGTTTGTTGGTCACTGAAGCTTTCTTT.

The chain couples TRBV4-3 to TRBJ2-5; no clear D gene. With 2 bases removed from V and 0 bases from J, the gap between germline ends came to 13 bases. The CDR3 has 16 residues. Germline CDR1 reads LGHNA; CDR2 reads YSLEER. The CDR3 DNA is TGCGCCAGCAGCCAATTCCGTTCGGAGAACCAAGAGACCCAGTACTTC. Translating gives CASSQFRSENQETQYF.

The V call is TRBV6-6, the J call TRBJ1-1; tentative D call: TRBD1 (6 bases). CDR3 length: 13 amino acids. The germline gives CDR1 MNHNY, CDR2 SVGAGI (reference sequence). Trimming removed 8 bases from V and 1 base from J, with 11 bases in between. DNA for the CDR3: TGTGCCAGCGGCCCACAGGGGAACACTGAAGCTTTCTTT. Translation gives CASGPQGNTEAFF.

J is TRBJ2-1 and V is TRBV3-1 (or the pseudogene TRBV3-2), with 8 bases fitting TRBD1. The J segment lost 7 bases and the V segment lost 4 bases, leaving 9 bases of the junction unmatched. From germline, CDR1 is LGHDT and CDR2 YNNKEL (reference sequence). This CDR3 is 15 amino acids long. CDR3 sequence (DNA): TGTGCCAGCAGCCCCGGACAGGGTGTAGGGAATGAGCAGTTCTTC. This codes for CASSPGQGVGNEQFF.

The chain links TRBV6-5 to TRBJ2-7; 10 positions match TRBD2. Germline assignment: CDR1 MNHEY and CDR2 SVGAGI. Unmatched junction bases numbered 7, after V lost 1 base and J lost 4 bases. The CDR3 has 16 amino acids. CDR3 region: CASSYLASGRGYEQYF. CDR3 nucleotide sequence: TGTGCCAGCAGTTACTTGGCTAGCGGGAGAGGGTACGAGCAGTACTTC.

CDR3 sequence: CASSLGDSKYGYTF. CDR3 DNA sequence: TGTGCCAGCAGCTTAGGCGACAGCAAGTATGGCTACACCTTC. The chain links TRBV13 to TRBJ1-2; the D gene is possibly TRBD1 (5 bases). Germline CDR1 and CDR2: PRHDT and FYEKMQ (reference sequence). The ends were cut back, 0 bases at V and 5 bases at J, with 10 bases in the middle. CDR3 length: 14 amino acids.

V gene TRBV4-1 combines with J gene TRBJ1-5; TRBD1 is a possible D gene (6 bases). The CDR3 consists of 15 residues. CDR1 MGHRA and CDR2 YSYEKL come from the germline V gene. The V gene lost 4 bases and the J gene lost 4 bases, with 14 bases spanning the gap. CDR3 in DNA: TGCGCCAGCAGCCCGATGGACAGCCGAAATCAGCCCCAGCATTTT. Its protein is CASSPMDSRNQPQHF.

V is TRBV7-2 and J is TRBJ2-7; D gene unclear. Per the germline V gene, CDR1 is SGHTA and CDR2 is FQGNSA. V was clipped by 5 bases and J by 4 bases, with 18 bases between them. This CDR3 has 15 residues. CDR3 loop: CASSLVSLPEYEQYF. In DNA form, the CDR3 reads TGTGCCAGCAGCCTCGTCTCCCTCCCTGAGTACGAGCAGTACTTC.

The chain couples TRBV6-5 to TRBJ1-1; D perhaps matches TRBD1 (5 bases). Germline V gene sequence: CDR1 MNHEY, CDR2 SVGAGI. V lost 2 bases, J lost 3 bases, and 10 bases lay in between. This CDR3 has 14 residues. The CDR3 spells CASSYIGGDTEAFF. CDR3 nucleotides: TGTGCCAGCAGTTACATTGGGGGGGACACTGAAGCTTTCTTT.

The V call is TRBV10-3, the J call TRBJ1-1; TRBD1 might be the D (5 bases). Looked up from germline, CDR1 is ENHRY and CDR2 is SYGVKD. This CDR3 has 14 amino acids. V gave up 7 bases and J gave up 3 bases, with 15 bases separating them. The DNA of the CDR3 is TGTGCCATCATGCCGGGGGGAAGGTACACTGAAGCTTTCTTT. As protein: CAIMPGGRYTEAFF.

The J gene is TRBJ1-5, the V gene TRBV6-5; D may be TRBD1 (5 bases). CDR1 and CDR2 from the germline V gene are MNHEY and SVGAGI. V shed 8 bases and J shed 1 base, with 15 bases lying between them. This CDR3 spans 15 amino acids. This CDR3 is CASRGGVGSNQPQHF. CDR3 coding DNA: TGTGCCAGCCGGGGAGGGGTCGGAAGCAATCAGCCCCAGCATTTT.

Only a few counts were recorded for this clone. The chain uses TRBV7-9 and TRBJ2-5; D is possibly TRBD1 or TRBD2 (5 bases each). The CDR3 sequence is 15 residues long. The V end was cut by 1 base, the J end by 3 bases, with 12 bases between. Germline V CDR1 and CDR2: SEHNR, FQNEAQ (reference sequence). DNA for the CDR3: TGTGCCAGCAGCTTAGGATGGGACGGAAAAGAGACCCAGTACTTC. The encoded protein is CASSLGWDGKETQYF.

The chain links TRBV10-3 to TRBJ1-5; D perhaps matches TRBD1 (5 bases). The V and J ends lost 0 bases and 6 bases respectively, with 12 bases between them. Germline V gene data show CDR1 as ENHRY and CDR2 as SYGVKD. The CDR3 spans 15 residues. The CDR3 region has the DNA TGTGCCATCAGTGAGTCAGGGGATAGGGGTCAGCCCCAGCATTTT. Translation: CAISESGDRGQPQHF.

J is TRBJ1-5 and V is TRBV6-2 or TRBV6-3, with D perhaps matching TRBD1 (6 bases). The CDR3 has 16 residues. Trimming shortened V by 5 bases and J by 2 bases, and 16 bases separated the two germline ends. Germline V gene lookup returns CDR1 MNHEY and CDR2 SVGEGT. CDR3 sequence: CASSPSGEGGNQPQHF. CDR3 DNA sequence: TGTGCCAGCAGTCCGTCAGGGGAAGGCGGCAATCAGCCCCAGCATTTT.

V usage is TRBV2 and J usage is TRBJ1-3, with TRBD1 as a possible D gene (6 bases). Trimming stripped 3 bases from V and 0 bases from J, with 12 bases between. The CDR3 has 16 amino acids. In germline, CDR1 is SNHLY, CDR2 FYNNEI. In DNA form, the CDR3 reads TGTGCCAGCAGTGACGACAGGCTGAGCTCTGGAAACACCATATATTTT. Protein: CASSDDRLSSGNTIYF.

This chain uses TRBV6-6 with TRBJ1-2, with 8 bases aligning to TRBD1. The junction had 5 bases not matched to a gene; V was cut back by 6 bases and J by 8 bases. The germline gives CDR1 MNHNY, CDR2 SVGAGI (reference sequence). The CDR3 contains 12 residues. The CDR3 sequence: CASRDRENGYTF. In DNA, the CDR3 is TGTGCCAGCAGGGACAGGGAAAACGGCTACACCTTC.

The chain joins TRBV7-3 to TRBJ2-7, with D possibly matching TRBD2 (5 bases). Germline V gives CDR1 SGHTA, CDR2 FQGTGA. CDR3 length: 13 amino acids. Trimming cost V 3 bases and J 3 bases, with 9 bases left between them. The CDR3, as DNA: TGTGCCAGCAGCTTCCCGGGGTTCTACGAGCAGTACTTC. Its protein is CASSFPGFYEQYF.

V is TRBV2 and J is TRBJ1-5, with 12 bases lining up with TRBD1. V was pared by 4 bases and J by 5 bases, with 3 bases of the junction left unmatched. Germline loops: CDR1 SNHLY, CDR2 FYNNEI. The CDR3 consists of 15 residues. The CDR3 DNA is TGTGCCAGCAGTGCGGGACAGGGGGCCCATCAGCCCCAGCATTTT. Its protein product is CASSAGQGAHQPQHF.

V and J are TRBV28 and TRBJ1-1; tentative D call: TRBD1 (6 bases). CDR1 is MDHEN, CDR2 SYDVKM, per germline. The germline V and J ends were trimmed by 2 bases and 7 bases, with 14 bases remaining between them. The CDR3 is 14 residues long. This chain's CDR3 is CASSLRGEVGEAFF. The CDR3, as DNA: TGTGCCAGCAGTTTAAGGGGGGAAGTGGGTGAAGCTTTCTTT.

The gene calls are TRBV18 and TRBJ1-2; unclear D gene. From germline, CDR1 is KGHSH and CDR2 LQKENI. Trimming removed 0 bases from V and 5 bases from J, with 10 bases in between. The CDR3 has 14 residues. The CDR3 loop reads CASSPPSGSYGYTF. In DNA, the CDR3 is TGTGCCAGCTCACCACCTTCTGGGTCGTATGGCTACACCTTC.